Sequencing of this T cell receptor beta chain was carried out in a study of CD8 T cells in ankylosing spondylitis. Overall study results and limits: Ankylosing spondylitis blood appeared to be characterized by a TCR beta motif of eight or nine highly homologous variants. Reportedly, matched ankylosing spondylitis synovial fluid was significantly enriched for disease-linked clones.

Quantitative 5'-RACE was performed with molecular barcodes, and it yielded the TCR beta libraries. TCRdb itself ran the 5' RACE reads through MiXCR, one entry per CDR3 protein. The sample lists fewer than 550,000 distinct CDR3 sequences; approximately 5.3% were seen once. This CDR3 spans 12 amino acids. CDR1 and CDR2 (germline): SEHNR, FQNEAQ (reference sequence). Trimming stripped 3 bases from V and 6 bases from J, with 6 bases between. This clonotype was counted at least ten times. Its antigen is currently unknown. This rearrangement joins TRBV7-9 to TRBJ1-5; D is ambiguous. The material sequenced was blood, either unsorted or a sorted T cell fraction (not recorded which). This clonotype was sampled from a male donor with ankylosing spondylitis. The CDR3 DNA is TGTGCCAGCAGCTTTAATTCTCAGCCCCAGCATTTT. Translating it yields CASSFNSQPQHF.